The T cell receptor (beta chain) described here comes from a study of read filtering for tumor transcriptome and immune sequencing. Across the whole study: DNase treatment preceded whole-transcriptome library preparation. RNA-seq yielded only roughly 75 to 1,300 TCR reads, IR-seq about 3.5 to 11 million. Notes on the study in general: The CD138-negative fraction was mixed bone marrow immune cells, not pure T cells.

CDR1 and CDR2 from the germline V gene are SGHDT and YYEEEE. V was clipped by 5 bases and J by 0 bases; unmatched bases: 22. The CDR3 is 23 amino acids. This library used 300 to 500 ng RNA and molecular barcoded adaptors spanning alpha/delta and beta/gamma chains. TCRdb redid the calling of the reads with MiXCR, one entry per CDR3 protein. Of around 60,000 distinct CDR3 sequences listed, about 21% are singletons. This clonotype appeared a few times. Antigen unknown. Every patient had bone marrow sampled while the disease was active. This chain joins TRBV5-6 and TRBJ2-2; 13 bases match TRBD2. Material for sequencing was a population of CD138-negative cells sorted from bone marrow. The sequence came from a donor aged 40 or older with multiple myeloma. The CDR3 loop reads CASRILGFPWTSGSPSNTGELFF. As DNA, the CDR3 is TGTGCCAGCAGAATACTAGGGTTCCCATGGACTAGCGGGAGCCCTTCGAACACCGGGGAGCTGTTTTTT.